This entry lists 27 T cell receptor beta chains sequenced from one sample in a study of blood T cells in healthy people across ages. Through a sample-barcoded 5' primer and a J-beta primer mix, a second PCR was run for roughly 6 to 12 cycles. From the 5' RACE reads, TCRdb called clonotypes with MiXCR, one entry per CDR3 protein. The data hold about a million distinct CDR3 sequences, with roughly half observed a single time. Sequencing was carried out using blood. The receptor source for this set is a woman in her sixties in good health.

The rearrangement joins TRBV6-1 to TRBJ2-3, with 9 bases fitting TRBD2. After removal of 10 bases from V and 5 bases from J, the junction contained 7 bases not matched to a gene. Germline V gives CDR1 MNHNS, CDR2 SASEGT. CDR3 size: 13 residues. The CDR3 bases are TGTGCCATCGATAGCGGGAGAGGAGATACGCAGTATTTT. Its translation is CAIDSGRGDTQYF.

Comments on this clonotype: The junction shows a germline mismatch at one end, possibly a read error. CDR3 sequence reads: CASSTTGQSYGQYF. The CDR3 DNA follows: TGTGCCAGCAGCACTACGGGACAGTCCTACGGGCAGTACTTC. The V and J genes are TRBV7-3 and TRBJ2-7, with TRBD1 matching over 7 bases. The CDR3 has 14 amino acids. Germline lookup yields CDR1 SGHTA and CDR2 FQGTGA.

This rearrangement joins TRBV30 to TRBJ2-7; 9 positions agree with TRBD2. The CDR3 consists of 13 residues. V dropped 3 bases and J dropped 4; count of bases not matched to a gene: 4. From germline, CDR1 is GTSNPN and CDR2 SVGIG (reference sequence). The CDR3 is CAWSLAGRYEQYF. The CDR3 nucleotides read TGTGCCTGGAGCCTAGCGGGGAGATACGAGCAGTACTTC.

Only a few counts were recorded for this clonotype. The CDR3 DNA is TGCGCCAGCAGCTCGGACCTCGGCGAGCAGTACTTC. Translating gives CASSSDLGEQYF. The chain is built from TRBV5-1 and TRBJ2-7; D unclear. Germline V gene sequence: CDR1 SGHRS, CDR2 YFSETQ. The CDR3 length is 12 residues. The germline V and J ends were trimmed by 3 bases and 6 bases, with 10 bases remaining between them.

In nucleotides, the CDR3 is TGTGCCAGCAGCTTAGTGGTGGCCGGGGAGCTGTTTTTT. Amino acid sequence: CASSLVVAGELFF. This chain uses TRBV5-4 with TRBJ2-2; no firm D call. This CDR3 contains 13 residues. The germline CDR1 and CDR2 sequences are SGHNT and YYREEE (reference sequence). V gave up 2 bases and J gave up 6 bases, with 8 bases separating them.

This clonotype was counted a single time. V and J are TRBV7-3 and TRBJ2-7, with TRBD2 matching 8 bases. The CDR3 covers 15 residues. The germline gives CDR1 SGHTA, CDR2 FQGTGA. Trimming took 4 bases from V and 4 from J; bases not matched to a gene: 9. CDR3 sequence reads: CASSSPSGSGYEQYF. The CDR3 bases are TGTGCCAGCAGCTCCCCAAGCGGGAGTGGGTACGAGCAGTACTTC.

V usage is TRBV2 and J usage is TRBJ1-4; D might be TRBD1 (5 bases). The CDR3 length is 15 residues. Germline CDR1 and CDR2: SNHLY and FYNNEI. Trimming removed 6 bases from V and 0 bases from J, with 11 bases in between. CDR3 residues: CASRAQGATNEKLFF. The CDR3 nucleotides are TGTGCCAGCAGAGCTCAGGGAGCAACTAATGAAAAACTGTTTTTT.

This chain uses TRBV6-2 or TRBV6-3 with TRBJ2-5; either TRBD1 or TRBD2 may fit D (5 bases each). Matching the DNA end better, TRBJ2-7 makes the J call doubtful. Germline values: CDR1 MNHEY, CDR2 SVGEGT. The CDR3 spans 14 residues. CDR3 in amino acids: CASNPLGVTYEQYF. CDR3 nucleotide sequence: TGTGCCAGCAACCCGTTGGGGGTTACCTACGAGCAGTACTTC.

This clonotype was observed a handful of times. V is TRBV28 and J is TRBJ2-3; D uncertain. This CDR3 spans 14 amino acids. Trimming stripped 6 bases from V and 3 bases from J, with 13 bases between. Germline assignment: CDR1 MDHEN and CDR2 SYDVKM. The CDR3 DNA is TGTGCCAGCAGCGGATTGTTAGGGACAGATACGCAGTATTTT. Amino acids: CASSGLLGTDTQYF.

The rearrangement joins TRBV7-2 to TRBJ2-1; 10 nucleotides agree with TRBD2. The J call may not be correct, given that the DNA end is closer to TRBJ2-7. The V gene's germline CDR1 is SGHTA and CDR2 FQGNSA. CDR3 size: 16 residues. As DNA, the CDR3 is TGTGCCAGCAGCTTAAGGGGACTAGCGACGAACAATGAGCAGTACTTC. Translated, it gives CASSLRGLATNNEQYF.

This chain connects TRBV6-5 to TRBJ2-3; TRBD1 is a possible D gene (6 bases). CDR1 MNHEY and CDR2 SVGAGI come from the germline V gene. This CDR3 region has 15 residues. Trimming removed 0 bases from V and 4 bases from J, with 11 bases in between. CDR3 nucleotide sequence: TGTGCCAGCAGTTACTCTGGCAGGGGCTCAGATACGCAGTATTTT. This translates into CASSYSGRGSDTQYF.

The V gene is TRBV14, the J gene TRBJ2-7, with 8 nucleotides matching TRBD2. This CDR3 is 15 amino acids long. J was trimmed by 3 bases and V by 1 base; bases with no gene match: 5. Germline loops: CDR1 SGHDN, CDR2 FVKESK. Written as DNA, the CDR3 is TGTGCCAGCAGCCAAGTAGGCGCGGGAGGCTACGAGCAGTACTTC. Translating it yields CASSQVGAGGYEQYF. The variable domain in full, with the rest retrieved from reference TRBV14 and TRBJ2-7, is EAGVTQFPSHSVIEKGQTVTLRCDPISGHDNLYWYRRVMGKEIKFLLHFVKESKQDESGMPNNRFLAERTGGTYSTLKVQPAELEDSGVYFCASSQVGAGGYEQYFGPGTRLTVT.

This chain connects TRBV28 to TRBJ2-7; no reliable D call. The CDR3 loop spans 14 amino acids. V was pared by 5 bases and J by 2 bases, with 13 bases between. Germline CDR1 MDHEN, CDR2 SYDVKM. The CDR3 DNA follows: TGTGCCAGCAGTCCCCTCTATATGGCCTACGAGCAGTACTTC. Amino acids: CASSPLYMAYEQYF.

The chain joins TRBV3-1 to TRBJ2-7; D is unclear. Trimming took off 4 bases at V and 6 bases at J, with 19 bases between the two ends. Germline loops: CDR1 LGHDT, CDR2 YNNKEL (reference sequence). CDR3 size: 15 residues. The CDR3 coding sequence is TGTGCCAGCAGCCCAAAGATCAGAGAATTTGGCGAGCAGTACTTC. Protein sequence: CASSPKIREFGEQYF.

CDR3: CASRGTGMGGYTF. CDR3 coding DNA: TGTGCCAGCAGAGGGACAGGGATGGGTGGCTACACCTTC. The chain uses TRBV7-2 and TRBJ1-2, with 9 bases fitting TRBD1. Germline V gene lookup returns CDR1 SGHTA and CDR2 FQGNSA. The CDR3 length is 13 residues. Losses at the gene ends were 6 bases for V and 7 bases for J; bases not matched to a gene: 6.

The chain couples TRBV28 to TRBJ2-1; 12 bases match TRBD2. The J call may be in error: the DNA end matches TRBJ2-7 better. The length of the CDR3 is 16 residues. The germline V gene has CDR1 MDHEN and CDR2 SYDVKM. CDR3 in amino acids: CASSLTSGSSYNEQYF. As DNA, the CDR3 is TGTGCCAGCAGTCTGACTAGCGGGAGCTCCTACAATGAGCAGTACTTC.

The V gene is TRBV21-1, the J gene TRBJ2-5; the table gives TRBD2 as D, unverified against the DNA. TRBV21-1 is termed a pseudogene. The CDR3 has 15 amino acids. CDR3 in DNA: TGTGCCAGCAGCAAAGTTGCTAGCGGGGAGAATGAGCAGTACTTC. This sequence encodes CASSKVASGENEQYF.

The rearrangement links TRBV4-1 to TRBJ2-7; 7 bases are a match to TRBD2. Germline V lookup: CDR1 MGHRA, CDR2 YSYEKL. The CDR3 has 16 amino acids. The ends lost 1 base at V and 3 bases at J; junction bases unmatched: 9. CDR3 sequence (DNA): TGCGCCAGCAGCCAAGGGGTCGGGACTATATTCTACGAGCAGTACTTC. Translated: CASSQGVGTIFYEQYF.

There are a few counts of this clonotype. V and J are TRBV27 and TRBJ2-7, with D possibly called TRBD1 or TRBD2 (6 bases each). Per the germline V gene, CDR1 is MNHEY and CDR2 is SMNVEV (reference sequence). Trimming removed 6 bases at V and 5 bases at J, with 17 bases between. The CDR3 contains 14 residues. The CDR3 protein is CASRPGGSLDEQYF. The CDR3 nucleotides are TGTGCCAGCAGGCCCGGGGGCTCTCTGGACGAGCAGTACTTC.

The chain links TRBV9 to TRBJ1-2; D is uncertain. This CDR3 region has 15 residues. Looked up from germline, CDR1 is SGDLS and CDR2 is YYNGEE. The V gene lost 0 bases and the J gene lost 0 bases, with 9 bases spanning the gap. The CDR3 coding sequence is TGTGCCAGCAGCGTAGGCACAGCTTCTAACTATGGCTACACCTTC. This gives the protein CASSVGTASNYGYTF.

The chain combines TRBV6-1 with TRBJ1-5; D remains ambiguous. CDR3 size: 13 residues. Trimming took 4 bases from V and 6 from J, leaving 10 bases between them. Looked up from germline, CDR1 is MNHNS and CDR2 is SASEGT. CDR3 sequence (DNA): TGTGCCAGCAGTGTAAGTATACGTCAGCCCCAGCATTTT. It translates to CASSVSIRQPQHF.

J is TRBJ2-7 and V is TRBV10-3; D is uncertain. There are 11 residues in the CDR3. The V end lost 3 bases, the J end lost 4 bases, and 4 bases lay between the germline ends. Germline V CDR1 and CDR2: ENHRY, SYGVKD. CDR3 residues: CAISDVYEQYF. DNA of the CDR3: TGTGCCATCAGTGATGTTTACGAGCAGTACTTC.

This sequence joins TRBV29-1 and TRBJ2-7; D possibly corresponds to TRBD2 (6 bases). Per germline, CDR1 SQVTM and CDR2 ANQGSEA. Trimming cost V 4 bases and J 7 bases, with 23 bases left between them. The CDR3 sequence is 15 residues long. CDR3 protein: CSVVPMRGTYNEQYF. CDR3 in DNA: TGCAGCGTTGTCCCCATGCGGGGCACCTACAATGAGCAGTACTTC.

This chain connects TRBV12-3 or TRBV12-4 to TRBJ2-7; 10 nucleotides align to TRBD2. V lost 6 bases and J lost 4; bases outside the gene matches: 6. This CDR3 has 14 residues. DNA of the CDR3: TGTGCCAGCAGACCTAGCGGGAGTAAGTACGAGCAGTACTTC. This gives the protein CASRPSGSKYEQYF.

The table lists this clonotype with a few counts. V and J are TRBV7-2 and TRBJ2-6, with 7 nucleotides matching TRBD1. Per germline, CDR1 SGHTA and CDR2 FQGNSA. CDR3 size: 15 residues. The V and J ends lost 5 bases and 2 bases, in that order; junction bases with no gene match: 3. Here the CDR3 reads CASSQTGAGANVLTF. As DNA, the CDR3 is TGTGCCAGCAGCCAAACAGGGGCTGGGGCCAACGTCCTGACTTTC.

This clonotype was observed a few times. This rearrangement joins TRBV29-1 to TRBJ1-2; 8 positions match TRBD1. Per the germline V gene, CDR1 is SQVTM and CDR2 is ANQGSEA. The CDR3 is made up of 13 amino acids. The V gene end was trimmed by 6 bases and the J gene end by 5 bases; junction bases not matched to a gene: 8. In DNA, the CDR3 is TGCAGCGTAAATCCGGGACAGGTATATGGCTACACCTTC. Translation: CSVNPGQVYGYTF.

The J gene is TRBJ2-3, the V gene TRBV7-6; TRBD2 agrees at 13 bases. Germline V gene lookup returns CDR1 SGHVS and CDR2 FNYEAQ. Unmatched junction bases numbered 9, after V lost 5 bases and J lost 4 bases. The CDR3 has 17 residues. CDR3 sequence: CASSLGLAGESSDTQYF. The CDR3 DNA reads TGTGCCAGCAGCCTCGGACTAGCGGGAGAGTCGTCAGATACGCAGTATTTT.